Listed here are 12 T cell receptor beta chains from one sample, sequenced in a study of blood T cell repertoires in COVID-19. TCRdb's copy holds only in-frame clones and misses some; the assay was immunoSEQ multiplex PCR. Of some 100,000 clones in the sample, more than 85% were seen once. Sequencing used peripheral blood. Receptors originate from a man aged 60 to 69 with acute or convalescent COVID-19.

V and J are TRBV7-2 and TRBJ2-2; 7 bases map to TRBD1. In germline, CDR1 is SGHTA, CDR2 FQGNSA. The length of the CDR3 is 18 residues. V was clipped by 3 bases and J by 10 bases; unmatched bases: 20. CDR3 nucleotides: TGTGCCAGCAGCTTTACACCTTTTTCCAGCAGGGGGAAAACGGAGCTGTTTTTT. This encodes CASSFTPFSSRGKTELFF.

This clone occurred a few times. This sequence joins TRBV5-5 and TRBJ1-2; the match to TRBD1 covers 10 bases. The V segment lost 4 bases and the J segment 4 bases; nucleotides outside the gene matches: 4. The CDR3 is made up of 14 amino acids. Germline V lookup: CDR1 SGHKS, CDR2 YYEKEE (reference sequence). CDR3 sequence (DNA): TGTGCCAGCAGCGGGACAGGGGCTTCCTATGGCTACACCTTC. Translated, it gives CASSGTGASYGYTF. The variable domain in full, with the rest retrieved from reference TRBV5-5 and TRBJ1-2, is DAGVTQSPTHLIKTRGQQVTLRCSPISGHKSVSWYQQVLGQGPQFIFQYYEKEERGRGNFPDRFSARQFPNYSSELNVNALLLGDSALYLCASSGTGASYGYTFGSGTRLTVV.

The V gene is TRBV9, the J gene TRBJ2-7, with D possibly matching TRBD1 (6 bases). Deletions cut 4 bases from V and 5 bases from J, with 22 bases between. This CDR3 region has 16 residues. The germline gives CDR1 SGDLS, CDR2 YYNGEE. The CDR3 protein is CASSPLVGAPKDEQYF. CDR3 DNA sequence: TGTGCCAGCAGCCCATTGGTGGGGGCCCCTAAGGACGAGCAGTACTTC.

This chain joins TRBV7-6 and TRBJ1-4; TRBD1 matches at 7 bases. Losses at the gene ends were 5 bases for V and 8 bases for J; bases not matched to a gene: 14. Germline lookup yields CDR1 SGHVS and CDR2 FNYEAQ. The CDR3 consists of 16 residues. In DNA, the CDR3 is TGTGCCAGCAGCCTCAGGGGGGCTCCCATCGAAGAAAAACTGTTTTTT. As protein: CASSLRGAPIEEKLFF. Based on the CDR3 plus reference TRBV7-6 and TRBJ1-4, the full variable domain is GAGVSQSPRYKVTKRGQDVALRCDPISGHVSLYWYRQALGQGPEFLTYFNYEAQQDKSGLPNDRFSAERPEGSISTLTIQRTEQRDSAMYRCASSLRGAPIEEKLFFGSGTQLSVL.

Comment on this clone: An end of the junction does not agree with germline; a read error may underlie this. The chain uses TRBV24-1 and TRBJ1-5; the match to TRBD1 covers 9 bases. The CDR3 sequence is 14 residues long. Per the germline V gene, CDR1 is KGHDR and CDR2 is SFDVKD. The CDR3 is CAASGGTGNQPQHF. As DNA, the CDR3 is TGTGCCGCCAGTGGCGGGACAGGGAATCAGCCCCAGCATTTT.

J is TRBJ2-3 and V is TRBV18; D unresolved. The germline CDR1 and CDR2 sequences are KGHSH and LQKENI. CDR3 length: 13 amino acids. Trimming took 4 bases from V and 5 from J, leaving 10 bases between them. CDR3 bases: TGTGCCAGCTCACAAACTACGGGAGATACGCAGTATTTT. It specifies CASSQTTGDTQYF.

The gene calls are TRBV7-9 and TRBJ1-1; D is unresolved. Germline CDR1 and CDR2: SEHNR and FQNEAQ (reference sequence). The CDR3 consists of 13 residues. Trimming pared 5 bases from V and 4 bases from J, leaving 11 bases between. CDR3: CASSRGYGTEAFF. The CDR3 region has the DNA TGTGCCAGCAGCCGAGGGTACGGCACTGAAGCTTTCTTT.

A few counts support this clone. The CDR3 sequence: CASSPRGLGATSEQYF. The CDR3, as DNA: TGCGCCAGCAGCCCCAGGGGGCTCGGTGCTACGAGTGAGCAGTACTTC. The chain uses TRBV10-2 and TRBJ2-7, with TRBD1 matching over 8 bases. The CDR3 is made up of 16 amino acids. Trimming took 6 bases from V and 7 from J; bases not matched to a gene: 17. Germline V lookup: CDR1 WSHSY, CDR2 SAAADI.

This rearrangement joins TRBV18 to TRBJ1-4, with D hard to call. This CDR3 comprises 13 residues. V was pared by 6 bases and J by 8 bases, with 13 bases between. Germline assignment: CDR1 KGHSH and CDR2 LQKENI. In DNA form, the CDR3 reads TGTGCCAGCTCCGAACCCGGGGTCGAAAAACTGTTTTTT. Encoded protein: CASSEPGVEKLFF.

The chain carries TRBV19 and TRBJ1-1, with D uncertain. CDR1 is LNHDA and CDR2 is SQIVND in the germline V gene (reference sequence). V lost 5 bases, J lost 4 bases, and 14 bases lay in between. This CDR3 is 14 amino acids long. For the CDR3, the DNA is TGTGCCAGTAGTGCCTACACAGCGGGCACTGAAGCTTTCTTT. Translated, it gives CASSAYTAGTEAFF.

This chain joins TRBV7-6 and TRBJ2-5; weak D call: TRBD2 (6 bases). Germline CDR1 SGHVS, CDR2 FNYEAQ. The V end lost 1 base, the J end lost 10 bases, and 13 bases lay between the germline ends. The CDR3 length is 13 residues. The CDR3 DNA sequence: TGTGCCAGCAGCTTAGTGGAACGGGACTTCCAGTACTTC. The encoded protein is CASSLVERDFQYF. Combining the CDR3 with reference TRBV7-6 and TRBJ2-5 gives the whole variable domain GAGVSQSPRYKVTKRGQDVALRCDPISGHVSLYWYRQALGQGPEFLTYFNYEAQQDKSGLPNDRFSAERPEGSISTLTIQRTEQRDSAMYRCASSLVERDFQYFGPGTRLLVL.

This chain links TRBV19 with TRBJ2-3; no firm D call. V was trimmed by 8 bases and J by 0 bases, leaving 12 bases between them. The CDR3 has 14 amino acids. The germline V gene has CDR1 LNHDA and CDR2 SQIVND (reference sequence). The CDR3 DNA sequence: TGTGCCAGTCGAAAAGCCTCTAGCACAGATACGCAGTATTTT. Amino acid sequence: CASRKASSTDTQYF.